What follows is one T cell receptor (beta chain) and its context. Its specificity is unknown. The J segment lost 1 base and the V segment lost 2 bases, leaving 2 bases of the junction unmatched. Germline CDR1 and CDR2: SGDLS and YYNGEE. The CDR3 sequence is 15 residues long. These data originate in a study of cytomegalovirus exposure and HLA in healthy donors. Study-wide findings and caveats: For most TCR sequences rarity was the rule, although some public TCRs occurred in many donors. Three chains linked to CMV were shown in vitro to be specific for CMV antigens. The listing of 160 or so TCR beta chains classed them as cytomegalovirus-associated.

Among the 120 subjects of the validation cohort, separate from the roughly 700-subject first cohort, were the donors. Here immunoSEQ multiplex PCR was the method, and the copy in TCRdb shows in-frame clones only, minus some. The data contain over 100,000 clones, roughly 95% of them singletons. This chain uses TRBV9 with TRBJ2-7; TRBD1 matches 11 bases. The receptor was isolated from a young woman in good health and CMV-seronegative. Material for sequencing was PBMCs. DNA for the CDR3: TGTGCCAGCAGCGTGGGGACAGGGGGATCCTACGAGCAGTACTTC. Translation: CASSVGTGGSYEQYF.